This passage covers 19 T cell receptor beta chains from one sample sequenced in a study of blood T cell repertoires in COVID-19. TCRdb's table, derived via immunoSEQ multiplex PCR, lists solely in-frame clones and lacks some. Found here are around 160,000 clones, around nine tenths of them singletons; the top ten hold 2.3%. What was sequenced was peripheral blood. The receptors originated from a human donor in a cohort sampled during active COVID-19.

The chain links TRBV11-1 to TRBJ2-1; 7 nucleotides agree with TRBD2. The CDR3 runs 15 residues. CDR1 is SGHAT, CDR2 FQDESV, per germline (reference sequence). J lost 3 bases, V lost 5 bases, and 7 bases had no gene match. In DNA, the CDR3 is TGTGCCAGCAGCCCTGGGGACTATATCTACAATGAGCAGTTCTTC. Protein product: CASSPGDYIYNEQFF.

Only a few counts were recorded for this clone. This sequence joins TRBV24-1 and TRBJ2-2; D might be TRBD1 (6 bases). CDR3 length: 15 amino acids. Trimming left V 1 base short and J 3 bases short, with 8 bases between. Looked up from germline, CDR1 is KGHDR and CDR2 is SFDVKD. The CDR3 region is CATSDLNRDTGELFF. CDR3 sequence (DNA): TGTGCCACCAGTGATTTAAACAGGGACACCGGGGAGCTGTTTTTT.

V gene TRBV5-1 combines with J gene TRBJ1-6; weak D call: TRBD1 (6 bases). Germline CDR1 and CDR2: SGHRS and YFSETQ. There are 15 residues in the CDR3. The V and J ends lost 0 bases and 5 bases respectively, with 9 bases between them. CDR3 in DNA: TGCGCCAGCAGCTTGGAACAGGGAAATAATTCACCCCTCCACTTT. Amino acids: CASSLEQGNNSPLHF.

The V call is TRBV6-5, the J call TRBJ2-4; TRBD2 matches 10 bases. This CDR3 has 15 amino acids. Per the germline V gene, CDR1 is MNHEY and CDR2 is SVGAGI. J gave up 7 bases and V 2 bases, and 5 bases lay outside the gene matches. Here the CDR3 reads CASSYRGSGRNIQYF. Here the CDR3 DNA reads TGTGCCAGCAGTTACCGGGGTAGCGGGAGGAACATTCAGTACTTC.

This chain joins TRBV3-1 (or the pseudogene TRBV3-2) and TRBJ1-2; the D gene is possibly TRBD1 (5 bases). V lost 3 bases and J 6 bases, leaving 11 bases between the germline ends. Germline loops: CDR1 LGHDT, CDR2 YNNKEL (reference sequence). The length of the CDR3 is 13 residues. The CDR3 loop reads CASSHRQNDGYTF. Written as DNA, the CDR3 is TGTGCCAGCAGCCATAGACAGAACGATGGCTACACCTTC.

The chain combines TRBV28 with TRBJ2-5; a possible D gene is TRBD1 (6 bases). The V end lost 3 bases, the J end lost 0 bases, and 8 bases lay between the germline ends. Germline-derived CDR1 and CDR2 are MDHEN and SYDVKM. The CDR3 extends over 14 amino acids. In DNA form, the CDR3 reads TGTGCCAGCAGTTTCCCAGGGGACCAAGAGACCCAGTACTTC. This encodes CASSFPGDQETQYF.

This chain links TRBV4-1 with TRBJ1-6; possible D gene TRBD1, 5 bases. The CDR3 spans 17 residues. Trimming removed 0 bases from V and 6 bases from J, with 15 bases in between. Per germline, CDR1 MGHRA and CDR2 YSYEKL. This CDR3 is CASSQEGRAIGNSPLHF. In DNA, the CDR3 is TGCGCCAGCAGCCAAGAAGGCAGGGCGATCGGTAATTCACCCCTCCACTTT.

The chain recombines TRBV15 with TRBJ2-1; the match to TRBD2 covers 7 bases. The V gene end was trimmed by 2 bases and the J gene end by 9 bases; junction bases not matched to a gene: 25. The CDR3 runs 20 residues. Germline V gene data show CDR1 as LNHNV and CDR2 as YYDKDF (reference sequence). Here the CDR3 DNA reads TGTGCCACCAGCAGAAGACCCGGGACTACCATGTTATCAACCTTCGTTGAGCAGTTCTTC. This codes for CATSRRPGTTMLSTFVEQFF.

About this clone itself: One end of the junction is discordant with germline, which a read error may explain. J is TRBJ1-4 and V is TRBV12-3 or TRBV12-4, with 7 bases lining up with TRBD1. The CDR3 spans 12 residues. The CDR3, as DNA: TGTGCCAGCAGCTTGGACGCCGGGACAGCCGTTTTC. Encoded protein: CASSLDAGTAVF.

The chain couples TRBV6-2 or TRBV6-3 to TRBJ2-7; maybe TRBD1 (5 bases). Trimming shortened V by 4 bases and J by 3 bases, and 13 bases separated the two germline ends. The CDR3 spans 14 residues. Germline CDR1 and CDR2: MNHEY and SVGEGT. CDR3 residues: CASSSQGRVYEQYF. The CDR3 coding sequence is TGTGCCAGCAGTTCCCAGGGCAGGGTCTACGAGCAGTACTTC.

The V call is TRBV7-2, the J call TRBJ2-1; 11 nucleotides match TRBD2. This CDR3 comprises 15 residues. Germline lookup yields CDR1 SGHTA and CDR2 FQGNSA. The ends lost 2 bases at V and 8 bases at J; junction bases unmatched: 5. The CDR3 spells CASSLSTSGSHEQFF. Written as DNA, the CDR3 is TGTGCCAGCAGCTTATCCACTAGCGGGAGTCATGAGCAGTTCTTC.

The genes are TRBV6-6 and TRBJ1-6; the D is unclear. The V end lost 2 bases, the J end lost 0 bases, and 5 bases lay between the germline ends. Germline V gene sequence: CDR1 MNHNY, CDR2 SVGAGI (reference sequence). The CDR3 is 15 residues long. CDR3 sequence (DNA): TGTGCCAGCAGTTACCTGAGCTCCTATAATTCACCCCTCCACTTT. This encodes CASSYLSSYNSPLHF.

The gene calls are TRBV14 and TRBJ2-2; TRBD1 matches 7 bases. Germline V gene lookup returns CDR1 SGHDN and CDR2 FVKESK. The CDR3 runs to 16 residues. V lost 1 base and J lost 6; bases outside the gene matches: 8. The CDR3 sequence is CASSQARQGSAGELFF. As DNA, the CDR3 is TGTGCCAGCAGCCAAGCGCGACAGGGTTCCGCCGGGGAGCTGTTTTTT.

The CDR3 protein is CASSSFGESYNEQFF. DNA of the CDR3: TGTGCCAGCAGCTCCTTCGGGGAATCCTACAATGAGCAGTTCTTC. The chain employs TRBV7-8 and TRBJ2-1; D possibly corresponds to TRBD2 (5 bases). V dropped 4 bases and J dropped 1 base, with 11 bases sitting between them. The CDR3 has 15 residues. Germline V CDR1 and CDR2: SGHVS, FQNEAQ.

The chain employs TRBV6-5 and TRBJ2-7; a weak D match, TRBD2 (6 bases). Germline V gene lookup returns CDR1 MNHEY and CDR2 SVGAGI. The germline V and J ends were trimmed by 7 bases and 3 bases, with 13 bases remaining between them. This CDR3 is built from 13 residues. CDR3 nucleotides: TGTGCCAGCAAACCGGACGGGGGCTACGAGCAGTACTTC. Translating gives CASKPDGGYEQYF.

The CDR3 here is CASRTTGGSAYEQYF. CDR3 DNA sequence: TGTGCCAGCAGGACCACAGGGGGCAGCGCCTACGAGCAGTACTTC. The chain uses TRBV28 and TRBJ2-7, with 9 bases matching TRBD1. Germline CDR1 MDHEN, CDR2 SYDVKM. The junction had 8 bases not matched to a gene; V was cut back by 6 bases and J by 2 bases. This CDR3 has 15 amino acids.

The CDR3 DNA follows: TGTGCCAGCAGCCCCAATGCAGGAAGCTCCTACGAGCAGTACTTC. It codes for CASSPNAGSSYEQYF. The rearrangement links TRBV7-6 to TRBJ2-7; D is unresolved. The V and J ends lost 5 bases and 0 bases respectively, with 14 bases between them. The CDR3 is 15 amino acids. Germline V gene data show CDR1 as SGHVS and CDR2 as FNYEAQ.

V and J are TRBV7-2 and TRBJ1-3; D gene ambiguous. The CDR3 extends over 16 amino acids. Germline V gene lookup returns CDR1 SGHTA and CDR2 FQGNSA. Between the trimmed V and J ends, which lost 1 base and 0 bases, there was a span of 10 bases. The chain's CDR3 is CASSLEQTSSGNTIYF. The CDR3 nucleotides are TGTGCCAGCAGCTTAGAACAGACGAGCTCTGGAAACACCATATATTTT. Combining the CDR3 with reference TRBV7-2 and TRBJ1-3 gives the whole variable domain GAGVSQSPSNKVTEKGKDVELRCDPISGHTALYWYRQSLGQGLEFLIYFQGNSAPDKSGLPSDRFSAERTGGSVSTLTIQRTQQEDSAVYLCASSLEQTSSGNTIYFGEGSWLTVV.

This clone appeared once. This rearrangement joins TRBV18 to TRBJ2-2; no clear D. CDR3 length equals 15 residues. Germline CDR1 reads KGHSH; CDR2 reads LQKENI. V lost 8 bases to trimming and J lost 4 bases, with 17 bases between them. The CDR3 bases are TGTGCCAGCCAGGCAGGCATCAAAGGCACCGGGGAGCTGTTTTTT. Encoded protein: CASQAGIKGTGELFF.